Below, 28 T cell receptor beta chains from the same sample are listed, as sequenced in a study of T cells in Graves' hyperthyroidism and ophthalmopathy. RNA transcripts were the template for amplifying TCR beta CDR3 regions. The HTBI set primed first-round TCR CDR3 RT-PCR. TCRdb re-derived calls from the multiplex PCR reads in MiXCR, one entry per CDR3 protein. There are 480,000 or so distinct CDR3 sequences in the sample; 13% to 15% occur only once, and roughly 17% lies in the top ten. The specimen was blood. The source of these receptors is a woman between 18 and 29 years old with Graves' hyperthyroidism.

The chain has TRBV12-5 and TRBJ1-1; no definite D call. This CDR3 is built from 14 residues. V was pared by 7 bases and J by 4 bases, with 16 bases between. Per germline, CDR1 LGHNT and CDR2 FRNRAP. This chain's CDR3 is CASATSTIATEAFF. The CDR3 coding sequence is TGTGCTAGTGCCACTTCTACTATAGCCACTGAAGCTTTCTTT.

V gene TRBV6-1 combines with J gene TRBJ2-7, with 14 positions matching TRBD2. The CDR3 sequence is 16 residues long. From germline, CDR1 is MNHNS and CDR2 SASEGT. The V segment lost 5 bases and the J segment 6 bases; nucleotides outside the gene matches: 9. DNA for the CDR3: TGTGCCAGCAGTCCGCTCGGGACTAGCGGGAGCCCCGAGCAGTACGTC. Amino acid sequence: CASSPLGTSGSPEQYV.

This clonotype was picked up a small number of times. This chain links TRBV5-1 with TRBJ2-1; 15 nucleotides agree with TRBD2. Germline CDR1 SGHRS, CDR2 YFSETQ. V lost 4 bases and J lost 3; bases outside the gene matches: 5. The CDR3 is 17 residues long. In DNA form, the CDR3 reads TGCGCCAGCAGCAGGGGACTAGCGGGAGGACACTACAATGAGCAGTTCTTC. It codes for CASSRGLAGGHYNEQFF.

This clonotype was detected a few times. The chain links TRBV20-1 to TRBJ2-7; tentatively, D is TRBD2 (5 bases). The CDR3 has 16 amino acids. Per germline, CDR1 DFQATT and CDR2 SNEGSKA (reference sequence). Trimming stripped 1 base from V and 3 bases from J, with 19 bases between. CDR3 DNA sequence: TGCAGTGCTAGAGCTCGGGCTAGCAGGAGAATCTACGAGCAGTACTTC. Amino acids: CSARARASRRIYEQYF.

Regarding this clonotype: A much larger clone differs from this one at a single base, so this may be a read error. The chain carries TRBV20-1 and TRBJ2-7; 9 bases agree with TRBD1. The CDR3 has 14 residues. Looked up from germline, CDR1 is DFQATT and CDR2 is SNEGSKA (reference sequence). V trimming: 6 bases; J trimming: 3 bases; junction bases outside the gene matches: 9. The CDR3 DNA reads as TGCAGTGCGCGTTCGGGACAGGGCGGCTACGAGCAGTACTTC. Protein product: CSARSGQGGYEQYF.

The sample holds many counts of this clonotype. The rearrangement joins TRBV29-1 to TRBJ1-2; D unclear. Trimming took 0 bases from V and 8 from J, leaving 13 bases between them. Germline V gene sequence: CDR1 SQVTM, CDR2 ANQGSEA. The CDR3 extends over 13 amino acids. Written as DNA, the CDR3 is TGCAGCGTTGAAGATCCCCCGCTCTCAGGCTACACCTTC. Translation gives CSVEDPPLSGYTF. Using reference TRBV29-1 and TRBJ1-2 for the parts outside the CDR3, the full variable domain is SAVISQKPSRDICQRGTSLTIQCQVDSQVTMMFWYRQQPGQSLTLIATANQGSEATYESGFVIDKFPISRPNLTFSTLTVSNMSPEDSSIYLCSVEDPPLSGYTFGSGTRLTVV.

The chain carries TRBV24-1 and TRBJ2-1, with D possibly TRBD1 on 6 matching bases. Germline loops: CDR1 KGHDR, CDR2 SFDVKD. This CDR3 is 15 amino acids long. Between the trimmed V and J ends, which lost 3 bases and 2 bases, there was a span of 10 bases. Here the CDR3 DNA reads TGTGCCACCAGTGATACAGGGAGAGCCTACAATGAGCAGTTCTTC. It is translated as CATSDTGRAYNEQFF.

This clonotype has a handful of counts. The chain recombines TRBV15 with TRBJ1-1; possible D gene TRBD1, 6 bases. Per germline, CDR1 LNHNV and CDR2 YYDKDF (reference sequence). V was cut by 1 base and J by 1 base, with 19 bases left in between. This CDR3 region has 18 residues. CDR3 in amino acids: CATSRGFFAGGANTEAFF. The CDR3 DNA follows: TGTGCCACCAGCAGAGGGTTTTTCGCGGGGGGCGCGAACACTGAAGCTTTCTTT.

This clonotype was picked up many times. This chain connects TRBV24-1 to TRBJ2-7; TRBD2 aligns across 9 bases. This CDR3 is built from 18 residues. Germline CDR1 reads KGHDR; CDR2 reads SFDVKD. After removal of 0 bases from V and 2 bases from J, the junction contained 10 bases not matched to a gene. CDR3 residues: CATSDLQERLAGPYEQYV. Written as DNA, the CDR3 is TGTGCCACCAGTGATTTGCAGGAGAGGCTAGCGGGACCCTACGAGCAGTACGTC.

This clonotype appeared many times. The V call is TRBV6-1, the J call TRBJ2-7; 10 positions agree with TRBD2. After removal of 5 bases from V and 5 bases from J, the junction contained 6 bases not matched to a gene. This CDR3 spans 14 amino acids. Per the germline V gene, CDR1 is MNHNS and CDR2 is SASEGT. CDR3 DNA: TGTGCCAGCAGTAAGCGGGAGGGCCTGGACGAGCAGTACGTC. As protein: CASSKREGLDEQYV.

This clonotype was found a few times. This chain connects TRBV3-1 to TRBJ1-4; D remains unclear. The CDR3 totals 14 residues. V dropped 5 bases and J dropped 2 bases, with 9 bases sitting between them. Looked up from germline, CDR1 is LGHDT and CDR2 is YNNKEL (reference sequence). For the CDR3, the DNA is TGTGCCAGCAGCTGGACGGGGACTAATGAAAAACTGTTTTTT. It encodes CASSWTGTNEKLFF.

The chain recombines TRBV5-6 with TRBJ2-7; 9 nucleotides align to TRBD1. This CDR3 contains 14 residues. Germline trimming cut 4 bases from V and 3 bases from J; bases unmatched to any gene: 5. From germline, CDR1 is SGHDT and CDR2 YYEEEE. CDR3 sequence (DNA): TGTGCCAGCAGCCCTGGGACAGGGAACTACGAGCAGTACTTC. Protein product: CASSPGTGNYEQYF. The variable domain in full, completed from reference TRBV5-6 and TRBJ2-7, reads DAGVTQSPTHLIKTRGQQVTLRCSPKSGHDTVSWYQQALGQGPQFIFQYYEEEERQRGNFPDRFSGHQFPNYSSELNVNALLLGDSALYLCASSPGTGNYEQYFGPGTRLTVT.

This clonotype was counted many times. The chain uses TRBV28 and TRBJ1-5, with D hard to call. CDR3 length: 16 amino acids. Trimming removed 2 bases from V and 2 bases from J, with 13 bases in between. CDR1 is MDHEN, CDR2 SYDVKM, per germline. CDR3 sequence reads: CASSLIRFSGNQPQHF. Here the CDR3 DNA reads TGTGCCAGCAGTTTAATCAGGTTTTCTGGCAATCAGCCCCAGCATTTT.

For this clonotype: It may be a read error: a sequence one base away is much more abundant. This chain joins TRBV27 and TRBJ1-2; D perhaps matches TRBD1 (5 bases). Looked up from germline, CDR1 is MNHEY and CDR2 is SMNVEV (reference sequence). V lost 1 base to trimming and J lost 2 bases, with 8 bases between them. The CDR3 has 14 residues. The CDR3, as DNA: TGTGCCAGCAGTTTATGGGGACCCAACTATGGCTACACCTTC. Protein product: CASSLWGPNYGYTF.

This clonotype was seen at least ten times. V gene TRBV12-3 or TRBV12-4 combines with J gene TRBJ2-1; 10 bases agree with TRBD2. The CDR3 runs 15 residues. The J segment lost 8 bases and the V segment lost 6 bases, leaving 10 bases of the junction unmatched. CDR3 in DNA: TGTGCCAGCAGCCGACTAGCGGGTGCCCAGCATGAGCAGTTCTTC. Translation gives CASSRLAGAQHEQFF.

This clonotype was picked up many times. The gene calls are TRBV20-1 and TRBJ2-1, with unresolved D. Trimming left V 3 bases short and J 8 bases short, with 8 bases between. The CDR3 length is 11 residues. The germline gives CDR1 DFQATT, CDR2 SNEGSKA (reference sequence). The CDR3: CSASHSDEQFF. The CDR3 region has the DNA TGCAGTGCTAGTCACAGCGATGAGCAGTTCTTC.

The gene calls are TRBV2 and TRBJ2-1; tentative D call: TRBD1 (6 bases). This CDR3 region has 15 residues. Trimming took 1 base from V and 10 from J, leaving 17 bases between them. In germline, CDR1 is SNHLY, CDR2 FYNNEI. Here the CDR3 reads CASSEVGRGSREQFF. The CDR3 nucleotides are TGTGCCAGCAGTGAAGTGGGCAGGGGCTCACGAGAGCAGTTCTTC.

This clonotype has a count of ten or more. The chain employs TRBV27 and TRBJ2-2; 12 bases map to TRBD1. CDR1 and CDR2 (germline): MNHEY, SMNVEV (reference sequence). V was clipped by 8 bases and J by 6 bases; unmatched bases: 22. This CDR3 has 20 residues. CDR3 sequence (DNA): TGTGCCAGCTTCCCCCTCCGAGGGACAGGGGGCTCGGTTATAGCCGGGGAGCTGTTTTTT. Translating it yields CASFPLRGTGGSVIAGELFF.

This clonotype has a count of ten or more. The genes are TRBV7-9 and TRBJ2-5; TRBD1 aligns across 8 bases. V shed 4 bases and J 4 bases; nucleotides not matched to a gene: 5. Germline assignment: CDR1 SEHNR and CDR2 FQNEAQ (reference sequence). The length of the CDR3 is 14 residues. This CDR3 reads CASSSTGDGETQYF. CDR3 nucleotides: TGTGCCAGCAGCTCGACAGGGGATGGAGAGACCCAGTACTTC.

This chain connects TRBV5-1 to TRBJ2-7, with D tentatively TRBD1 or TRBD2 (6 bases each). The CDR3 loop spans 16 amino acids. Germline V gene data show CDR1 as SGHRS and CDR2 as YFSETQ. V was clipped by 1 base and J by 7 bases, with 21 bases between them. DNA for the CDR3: TGCGCCAGCAGCTTGATTTTCCGCGGGGCCAGGGGAGAGCAGTACTTC. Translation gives CASSLIFRGARGEQYF.

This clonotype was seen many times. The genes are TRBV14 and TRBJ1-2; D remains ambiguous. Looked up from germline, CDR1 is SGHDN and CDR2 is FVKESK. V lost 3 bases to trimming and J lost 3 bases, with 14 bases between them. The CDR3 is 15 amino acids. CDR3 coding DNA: TGTGCCAGCAGCCAGAGAACTAGTGGTGACTATGGCTACACCTTC. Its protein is CASSQRTSGDYGYTF.

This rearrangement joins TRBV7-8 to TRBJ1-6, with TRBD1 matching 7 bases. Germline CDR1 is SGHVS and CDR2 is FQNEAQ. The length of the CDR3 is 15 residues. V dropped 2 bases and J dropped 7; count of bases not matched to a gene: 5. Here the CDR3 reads CASSLTGDPNSPLHF. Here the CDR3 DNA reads TGTGCCAGCAGCTTAACAGGGGACCCCAATTCACCCCTCCACTTT.

The CDR3, as DNA: TGCAGTGCTAGAGATTGGCGGACAGTTAATGAAAAACTGTTTTTT. Translating gives CSARDWRTVNEKLFF. The chain recombines TRBV20-1 with TRBJ1-4; TRBD1 is a possible D gene (6 bases). From germline, CDR1 is DFQATT and CDR2 SNEGSKA (reference sequence). The ends were cut back, 0 bases at V and 4 bases at J, with 12 bases in the middle. The CDR3 length is 15 residues.

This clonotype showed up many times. CDR3 sequence (DNA): TGTGCCAGCAGCCAAGTTACACTAGAAGAGACCCAGTACTTC. Translated: CASSQVTLEETQYF. The chain has TRBV14 and TRBJ2-5; D is perhaps TRBD2 (5 bases). The CDR3 loop spans 14 amino acids. V lost 1 base to trimming and J lost 3 bases, with 9 bases between them. Germline V gene lookup returns CDR1 SGHDN and CDR2 FVKESK.

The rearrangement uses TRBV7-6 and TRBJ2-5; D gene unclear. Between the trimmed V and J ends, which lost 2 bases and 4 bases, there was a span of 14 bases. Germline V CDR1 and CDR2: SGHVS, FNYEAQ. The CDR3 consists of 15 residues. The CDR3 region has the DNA TGTGCCAGCAGCTTAAGTTACCATGTCGGAGAGACCCAGTACTTC. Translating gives CASSLSYHVGETQYF.

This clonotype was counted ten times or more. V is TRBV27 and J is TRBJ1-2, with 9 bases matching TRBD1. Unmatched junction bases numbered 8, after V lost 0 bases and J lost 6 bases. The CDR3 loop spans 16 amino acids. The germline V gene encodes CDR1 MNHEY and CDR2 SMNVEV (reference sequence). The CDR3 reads CASSLSWGGQGHGYTF. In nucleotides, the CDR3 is TGTGCCAGCAGTTTATCATGGGGAGGACAGGGGCATGGCTACACCTTC.

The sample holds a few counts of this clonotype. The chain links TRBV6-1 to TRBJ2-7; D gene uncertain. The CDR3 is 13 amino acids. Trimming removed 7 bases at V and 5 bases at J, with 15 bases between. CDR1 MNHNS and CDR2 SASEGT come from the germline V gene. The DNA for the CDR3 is TGTGCCAGCATGCAGCCGCCGGTCGACGAGCAGTACTTC. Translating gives CASMQPPVDEQYF.

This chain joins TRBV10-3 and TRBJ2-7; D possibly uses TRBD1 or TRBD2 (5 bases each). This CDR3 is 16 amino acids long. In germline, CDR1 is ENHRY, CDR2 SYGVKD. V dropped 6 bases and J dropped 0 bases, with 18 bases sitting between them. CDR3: CAISEGDAGSSYEQYV. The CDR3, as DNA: TGTGCCATCAGCGAAGGGGACGCGGGCAGCTCCTACGAGCAGTACGTC.